This is a list of T cell receptor beta chains from one sample in a study of blood T cell repertoires in COVID-19. TCRdb's table, derived via immunoSEQ multiplex PCR, lists solely in-frame clones and lacks some. The profile shows some 290,000 clones, under 95% of them singletons. Input material: PBMCs or T cells enriched from blood (not recorded which). Receptor source: a woman aged 35 to 49 with acute COVID-19. CDR3s include the opening cysteine and the closing phenylalanine or tryptophan.

V gene | CDR3 protein
TRBV3-1/TRBV3-2 | CASSQDSGGAPKTQYF
TRBV24-1 | CATSDSTGKAFF
TRBV3-1/TRBV3-2 | CASRPTSGTFTGELFF
TRBV3-1/TRBV3-2 | CASSRREGNTEAFF
TRBV7-9 | CASGLITDTQYF
TRBV18 | CASSPDRAGTEAFF
TRBV7-6 | CASSLAKNTEAFF
TRBV28 | CASSTQTVNTEAFF
TRBV3-1/TRBV3-2 | CASRGTDRGNEQFF
TRBV6-5 | CASSKISGGSETQYF
TRBV7-2 | CASSLSGGRIDTQYF
TRBV2 | CASTPAGQGRQPQHF
TRBV1 | CTSSQARTREGPDTQYF
TRBV5-4 | CASSWGQGAGNEQFF
TRBV6-5 | CAKIYRGNTEAFF
TRBV7-6 | CASSLEQAGGRAKNIQYF
TRBV28 | CASSLRQGLNTEAFF
TRBV28 | CASSFETGYYGYTF
TRBV4-3 | CASSQDWRGRGTDTQYF
TRBV7-9 | CASSQTRGNYINSPLHF
TRBV12-3/TRBV12-4 | CASRTSGYDEQFF
TRBV6-4 | CASQGRREYSGNTIYF
TRBV10-2 | CASKVGRDTGELFF
TRBV13 | CASSRKGDSGLTEAFF
TRBV20-1 | CSAIGQVEAFF
TRBV10-3 | CAISETGQGNQPQHF
TRBV6-5 | CASSYTSGRGADTQYF
TRBV30 | CAWSAKETQYF
TRBV19 | CASTPGQGALEAFF
TRBV19 | CASKWGAGANVLTF
TRBV11-2 | CASSYTTGPLAKNIQYF
TRBV3-1/TRBV3-2 | CASSLSSLSPTGEKLFF
TRBV19 | CASSIAGTGNTIYF
TRBV20-1 | CSASFGSTYEQYF
TRBV20-1 | CSARTSEEYF
TRBV5-1 | CASSLVSGSSYNEQFF
TRBV11-2 | CASSLGGIGYEQYF
TRBV19 | CASSSSLSYEQYF
TRBV23-1 | CASSLHFVRDRDGETQYF
TRBV5-1 | CASSLWGGSSYEQYF
TRBV3-1/TRBV3-2 | CASSQGKQGQGYGYTF
TRBV2 | CASSDRGQNTGELFF
TRBV15 | CATSRDLGGGLSLHF
TRBV7-9 | CASSPGLAGGRTDTQYF
TRBV2 | CASKRQNTGELFF
TRBV6-1 | CASSEDTGTGGSPLHF
TRBV3-1/TRBV3-2 | CASSPRGGGLYTEAFF
TRBV11-1 | CASSKDSNQPQHF
TRBV10-3 | CAISEGLGTGGYYGYTF
TRBV19 | CASSPRQVINTEAFF
TRBV11-3 | CASSLGGRTDTQYF
TRBV11-3 | CASSRDGTGGSEAFF
TRBV27 | CASSLRSRSGRGNEQYF
TRBV9 | CASSVDAGSAYEQYF
TRBV7-9 | CASSLGGPTFGVNTEAFF
TRBV6-5 | CASSYSTPTMNTEAFF
TRBV5-1 | CASSLVLGMNTEAFF